This entry features one TCR beta chain sequence. How the authors handled the data: The assay estimated nucleated cells by amplifying reference gene primers. The assay was immunoSEQ multiplex PCR, and TCRdb's table has in-frame clones only and misses some. V and J calls and clone size come straight from that table; D and trimming were deduced from the DNA. The table shows 15,000 to 20,000 clones, with over 85% occurring only once. This sample was taken from a study of blood T cell repertoires in COVID-19. Turning to the study itself: Acute and convalescent COVID-19 specimens originated in the United States, Italy and Spain. Nucleic acid was either cDNA or gDNA, and it came from T cells, B-cell-depleted T cells, or PBMCs.

The CDR3 is made up of 13 amino acids. V trimming: 6 bases; J trimming: 6 bases; junction bases outside the gene matches: 7. The sequenced sample was peripheral blood. This chain links TRBV12-3 or TRBV12-4 with TRBJ1-1; 7 nucleotides agree with TRBD1. This clonotype was sampled from a human donor in a cohort sampled during active COVID-19. CDR3 nucleotides: TGTGCCAGCAGACCGCGACAGGGCCCTGAAGCTTTCTTT. Protein product: CASRPRQGPEAFF.